This T cell receptor beta chain was obtained from a study of cytomegalovirus exposure and HLA in healthy donors. J gave up 3 bases and V 3 bases, and 13 bases lay outside the gene matches. The CDR3 length is 17 residues. Germline CDR1 reads KGHSH; CDR2 reads LQKENI. Only in-frame clones appear in the TCRdb table, and some are missing; sequencing was by immunoSEQ multiplex PCR. Among some 330,000 clones listed, roughly 89% were seen once. The sample consisted of PBMCs. This clonotype originated in a woman aged 18-29 years in good health and CMV-seronegative. The rearrangement uses TRBV18 and TRBJ2-7; 8 bases are shared with TRBD2. The CDR3 bases are TGTGCCAGCTCACCCTATTACGAGACTAGCGCCTTCTACGAGCAGTACTTC. This codes for CASSPYYETSAFYEQYF. The whole variable domain, filled in from reference TRBV18 and TRBJ2-7, reads NAGVMQNPRHLVRRRGQEARLRCSPMKGHSHVYWYRQLPEEGLKFMVYLQKENIIDESGMPKERFSAEFPKEGPSILRIQQVVRGDSAAYFCASSPYYETSAFYEQYFGPGTRLTVT.